This TCR beta chain was captured by sequencing in a study of T cells in narcolepsy. Looking at the study overall: Patients with NT1 or NT2 and healthy control donors were enrolled.

Study results and caveats: Autoreactive HCRT-specific and TRIB2-specific clonotypes were marked in same-patient CSF-versus-blood CD4+ comparisons. Autoreactive clonotypes reportedly recurred in blood of same and different patients, not controls. Some memory CD4+ repertoires had no autoreactive clone sequences.

Germline V gene lookup returns CDR1 MNHEY and CDR2 SMNVEV (reference sequence). The CDR3 is made up of 18 amino acids. J was trimmed by 0 bases and V by 6 bases; bases with no gene match: 12. Notes on this clone: Its antigen is still unknown.

The repertoire was sequenced with immunoSEQ multiplex PCR; TCRdb's copy has only in-frame clones and lacks some. Of roughly 34,000 clones in the sample, about 80% are singletons; the top ten hold 1.3%. This chain connects TRBV27 to TRBJ1-5; 9 positions match TRBD1. Input material: CD45RA- memory CD4+ T cells from PBMCs. The sequence was collected from a human donor with narcolepsy. CDR3 in amino acids: CASRHNGQGTYSNQPQHF. CDR3 coding DNA: TGTGCCAGCAGGCATAACGGACAGGGGACTTATAGCAATCAGCCCCAGCATTTT.